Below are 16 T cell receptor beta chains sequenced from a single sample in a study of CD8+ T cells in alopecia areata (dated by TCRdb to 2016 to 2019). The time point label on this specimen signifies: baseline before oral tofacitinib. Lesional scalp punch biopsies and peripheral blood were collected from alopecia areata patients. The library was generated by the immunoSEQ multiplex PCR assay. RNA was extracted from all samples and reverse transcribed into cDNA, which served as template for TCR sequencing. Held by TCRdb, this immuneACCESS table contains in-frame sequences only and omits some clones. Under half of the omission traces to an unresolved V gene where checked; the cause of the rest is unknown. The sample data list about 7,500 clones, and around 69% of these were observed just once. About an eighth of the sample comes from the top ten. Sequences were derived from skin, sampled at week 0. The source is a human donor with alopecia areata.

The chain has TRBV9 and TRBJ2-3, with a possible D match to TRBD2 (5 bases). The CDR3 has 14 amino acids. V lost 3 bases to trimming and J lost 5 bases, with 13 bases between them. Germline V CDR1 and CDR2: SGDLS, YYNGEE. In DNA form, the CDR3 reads TGTGCCAGCAGCGCTTATCGCGGGCTAGATACGCAGTATTTT. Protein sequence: CASSAYRGLDTQYF. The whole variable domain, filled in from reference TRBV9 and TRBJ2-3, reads DSGVTQTPKHLITATGQRVTLRCSPRSGDLSVYWYQQSLDQGLQFLIQYYNGEERAKGNILERFSAQQFPDLHSELNLSSLELGDSALYFCASSAYRGLDTQYFGPGTRLTVL.

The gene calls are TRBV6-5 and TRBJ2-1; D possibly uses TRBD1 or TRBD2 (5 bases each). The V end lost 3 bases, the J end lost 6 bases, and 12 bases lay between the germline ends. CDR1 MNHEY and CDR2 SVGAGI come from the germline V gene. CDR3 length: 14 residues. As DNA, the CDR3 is TGTGCCAGCAGTTATGTGGGGGATCCCAATGAGCAGTTCTTC. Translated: CASSYVGDPNEQFF.

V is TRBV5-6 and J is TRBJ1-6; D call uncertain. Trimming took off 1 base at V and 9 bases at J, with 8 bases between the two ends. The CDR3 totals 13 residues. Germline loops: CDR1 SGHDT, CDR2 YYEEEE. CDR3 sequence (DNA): TGTGCCAGCAGCTTGACAGCAAGTTCACCCCTCCACTTT. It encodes CASSLTASSPLHF.

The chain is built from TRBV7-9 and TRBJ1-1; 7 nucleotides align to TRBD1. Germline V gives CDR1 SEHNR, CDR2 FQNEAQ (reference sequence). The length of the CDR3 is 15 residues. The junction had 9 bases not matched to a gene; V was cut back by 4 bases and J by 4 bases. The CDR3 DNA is TGTGCCAGCAGCTCCCAACGGACAGGCGGCACTGAAGCTTTCTTT. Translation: CASSSQRTGGTEAFF.

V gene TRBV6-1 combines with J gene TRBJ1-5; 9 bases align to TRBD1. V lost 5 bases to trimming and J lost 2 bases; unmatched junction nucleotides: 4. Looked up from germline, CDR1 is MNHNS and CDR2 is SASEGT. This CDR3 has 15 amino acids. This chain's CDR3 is CASSSWTGGNQPQHF. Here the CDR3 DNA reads TGTGCCAGCAGTTCATGGACAGGGGGCAATCAGCCCCAGCATTTT.

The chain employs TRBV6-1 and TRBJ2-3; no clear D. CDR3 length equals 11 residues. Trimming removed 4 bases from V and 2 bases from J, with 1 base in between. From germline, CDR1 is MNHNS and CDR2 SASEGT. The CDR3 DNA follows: TGTGCCAGCAGTGTCACAGATACGCAGTATTTT. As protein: CASSVTDTQYF.

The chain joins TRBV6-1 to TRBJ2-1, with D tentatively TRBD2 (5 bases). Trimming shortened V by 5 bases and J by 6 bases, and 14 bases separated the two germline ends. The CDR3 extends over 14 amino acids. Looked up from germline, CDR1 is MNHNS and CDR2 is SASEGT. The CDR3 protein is CASSYTGFGNEQFF. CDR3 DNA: TGTGCCAGCAGTTATACGGGATTCGGCAATGAGCAGTTCTTC.

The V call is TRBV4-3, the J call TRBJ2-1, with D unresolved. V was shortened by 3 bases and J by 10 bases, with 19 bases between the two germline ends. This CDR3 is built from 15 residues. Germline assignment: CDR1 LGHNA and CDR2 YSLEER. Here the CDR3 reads CASSHNSLTSAEQFF. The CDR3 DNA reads TGCGCCAGCAGCCATAATTCACTCACATCGGCGGAGCAGTTCTTC.

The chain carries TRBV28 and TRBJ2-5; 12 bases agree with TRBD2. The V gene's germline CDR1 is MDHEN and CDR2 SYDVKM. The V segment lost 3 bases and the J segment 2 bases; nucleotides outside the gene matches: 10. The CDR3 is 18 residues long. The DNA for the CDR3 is TGTGCCAGCAGTTTTCCCACTAGCGGGGGGACTTATCAAGAGACCCAGTACTTC. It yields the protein CASSFPTSGGTYQETQYF.

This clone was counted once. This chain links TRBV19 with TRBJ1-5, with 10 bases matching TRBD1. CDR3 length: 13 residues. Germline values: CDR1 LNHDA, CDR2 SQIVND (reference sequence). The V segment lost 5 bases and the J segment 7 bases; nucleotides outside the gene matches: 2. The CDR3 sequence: CASSGTGVQPQHF. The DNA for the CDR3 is TGTGCCAGTAGTGGGACAGGGGTCCAGCCCCAGCATTTT.

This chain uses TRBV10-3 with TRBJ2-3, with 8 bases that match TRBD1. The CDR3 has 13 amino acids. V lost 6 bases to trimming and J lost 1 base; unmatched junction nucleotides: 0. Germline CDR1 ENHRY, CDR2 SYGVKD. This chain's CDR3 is CAIRDRGTDTQYF. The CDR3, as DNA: TGTGCCATCAGGGACAGGGGCACAGATACGCAGTATTTT.

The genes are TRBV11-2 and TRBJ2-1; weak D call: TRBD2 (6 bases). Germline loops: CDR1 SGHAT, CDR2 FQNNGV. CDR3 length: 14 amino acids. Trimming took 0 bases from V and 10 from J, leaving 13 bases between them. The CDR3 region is CASSLDNLAWEQFF. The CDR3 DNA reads TGTGCCAGCAGCTTAGATAACCTAGCGTGGGAGCAGTTCTTC.

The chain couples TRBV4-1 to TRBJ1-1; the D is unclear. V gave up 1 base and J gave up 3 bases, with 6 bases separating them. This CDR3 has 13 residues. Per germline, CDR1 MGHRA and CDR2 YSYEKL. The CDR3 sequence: CASSQVRDTEAFF. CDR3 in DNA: TGCGCCAGCAGCCAAGTGAGGGACACTGAAGCTTTCTTT.

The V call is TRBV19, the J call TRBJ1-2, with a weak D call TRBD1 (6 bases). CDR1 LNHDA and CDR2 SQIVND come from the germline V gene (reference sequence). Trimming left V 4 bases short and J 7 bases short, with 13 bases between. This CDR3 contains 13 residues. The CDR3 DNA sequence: TGTGCCAGTAGTACGGGTGACAGGCTTGGCTACACCTTC. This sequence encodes CASSTGDRLGYTF.

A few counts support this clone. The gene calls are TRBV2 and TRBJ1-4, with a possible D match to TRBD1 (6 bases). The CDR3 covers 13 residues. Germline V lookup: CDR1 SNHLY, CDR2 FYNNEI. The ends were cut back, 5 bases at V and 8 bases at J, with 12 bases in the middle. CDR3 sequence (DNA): TGTGCCAGCAGTTCGAGGACAGCCGAAAAACTGTTTTTT. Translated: CASSSRTAEKLFF. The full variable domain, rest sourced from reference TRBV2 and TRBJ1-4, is EPEVTQTPSHQVTQMGQEVILRCVPISNHLYFYWYRQILGQKVEFLVSFYNNEISEKSEIFDDQFSVERPDGSNFTLKIRSTKLEDSAMYFCASSSRTAEKLFFGSGTQLSVL.

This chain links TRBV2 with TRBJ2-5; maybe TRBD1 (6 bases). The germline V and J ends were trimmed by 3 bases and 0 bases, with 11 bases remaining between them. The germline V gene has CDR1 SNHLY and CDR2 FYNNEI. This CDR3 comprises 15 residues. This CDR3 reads CASSDFGGYQETQYF. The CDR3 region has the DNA TGTGCCAGCAGTGACTTTGGGGGCTACCAAGAGACCCAGTACTTC.